This TCR beta chain was recorded in a study of cytomegalovirus exposure and HLA in healthy donors. As for the study in general: A prior analysis found 90 million to 120 million unique TCR beta sequences from 150 million to 200 million T cells. An early data release held tens of millions of unique TCRs from HLA-typed donors.

Germline-derived CDR1 and CDR2 are MGHRA and YSYEKL. This CDR3 region has 15 residues. Losses at the gene ends were 4 bases for V and 10 bases for J; bases not matched to a gene: 7. PCR used 60 Vbeta primers and 13 Jbeta primers. Some clones are missing from TCRdb's copy, which holds only in-frame ones; the method was immunoSEQ multiplex PCR. The sample lists under 200,000 clones; 68% were seen once. This clonotype was sampled from a man aged 45 to 65 in good health and CMV-seronegative. This chain joins TRBV4-1 and TRBJ1-6; 10 positions match TRBD1. What was sequenced was PBMCs. The CDR3 region is CASSLRDRGNSPLHF. In nucleotides, the CDR3 is TGCGCCAGCAGCCTCCGGGACAGGGGAAACTCACCCCTCCACTTT.